This TCR beta chain was sequenced for a study of shared clonotypes between healthy human individuals. The wider study: Three plates each covered CD4 naive and memory; CD8 naive two, CD8 memory one.

Note on this clone: Antigen specificity is unknown.

The table came from immunoSEQ multiplex PCR; TCRdb's copy has only in-frame clones and leaves some out. The sample has under 2,500,000 clones; 90% to 97% are singletons. Study-level results: Few donors limited the genetic and exposure-history diversity represented. Exclusively blood specimens were collected; tissue repertoires likely differ.

The source is a man between 18 and 35 years old in good health. Sequencing input: naive CD4+ T cells sorted from blood. As for subset: CD45RA+ positively selected.

In nucleotides, the CDR3 is TGTGCCAGCACCTTCGGTGGCAGGGTGGATTCACCCCTCCACTTT. Encoded protein: CASTFGGRVDSPLHF. V and J are TRBV5-4 and TRBJ1-6, with D possibly TRBD1 on 5 matching bases. The CDR3 length is 15 residues. Per germline, CDR1 SGHNT and CDR2 YYREEE (reference sequence). The V end was cut by 6 bases, the J end by 8 bases, with 18 bases between.